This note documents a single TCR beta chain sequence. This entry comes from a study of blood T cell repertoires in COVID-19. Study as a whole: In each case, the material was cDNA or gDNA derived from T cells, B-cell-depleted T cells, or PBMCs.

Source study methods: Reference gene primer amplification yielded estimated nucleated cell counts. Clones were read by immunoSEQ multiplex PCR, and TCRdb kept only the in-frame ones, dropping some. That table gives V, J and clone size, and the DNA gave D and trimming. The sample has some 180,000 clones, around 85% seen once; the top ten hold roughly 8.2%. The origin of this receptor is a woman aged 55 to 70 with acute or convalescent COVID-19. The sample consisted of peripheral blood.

The DNA of the CDR3 is TGCGCCAGCAGCTGGGGACAGGCCCGAGGGGACATTCAGTACTTC. Residues: CASSWGQARGDIQYF. The chain recombines TRBV5-1 with TRBJ2-4, with 8 bases lining up with TRBD1. The CDR3 is made up of 15 amino acids. After removal of 3 bases from V and 8 bases from J, the junction contained 10 bases not matched to a gene. Germline assignment: CDR1 SGHRS and CDR2 YFSETQ.